This T cell receptor beta chain was identified during a study of blood T cell repertoires in COVID-19. Study details: The cDNA or gDNA used as material had been derived from T cells, B-cell-depleted T cells, or PBMCs.

As processed by the authors: Amplification of reference gene primers was used by the study to estimate nucleated cell counts. Assay: immunoSEQ multiplex PCR; the TCRdb copy retains only in-frame clones and omits some. The D gene and trimming were derived from the DNA, and the V and J assignments and clone size from that table. The table shows nearly 70,000 clones, with approximately 89% occurring only once. Germline V gives CDR1 SGHNT, CDR2 YYREEE (reference sequence). V shed 4 bases, J shed 1 base, and the junction held 1 base outside the gene matches. This CDR3 has 13 residues. This sequence originates from a woman between 65 and 79 years old with acute or convalescent COVID-19. The chain uses TRBV5-4 and TRBJ2-7, with 8 positions matching TRBD1. Sequenced sample: peripheral blood. This chain's CDR3 is CASSRQGSYEQYF. The CDR3 DNA follows: TGTGCCAGCAGCCGACAGGGGTCCTACGAGCAGTACTTC.